Reported below is one TCR beta chain. There is no known antigen for this receptor. No base-level quality is on record; no much larger clone is a single base apart. This entry is derived from a study of blood T cell repertoires in COVID-19 (dated by TCRdb to about 2020). For the study in its entirety: Samples from collaborators originated in the United States, Italy and Spain and spanned both the acute and convalescent phases of COVID-19. The prospective study material was composed of cDNA or gDNA derived from T cells, B-cell-depleted T cells, or PBMCs. Subjects who had been exposed to COVID-19, were actively infected with it, or had recovered from it provided the deeply sampled blood TCRbeta repertoires that made up the dataset. The repertoires were released in a freely available public database meant as a resource for research on the immune response to SARS-CoV-2. Samples were obtained from the ongoing ImmuneRACE study (first 160 participants) and from roughly 1,300 subjects provided by 6 global collaborators. Sample metadata almost always included a de-identified subject ID, COVID-19 status, age in years and sex. HLA class I and class II types, where available, came from metadata supplied by the sample provider rather than from assay-based typing.

At one collaborating source in Seattle, patients were enrolled during active infection and were followed longitudinally through the course of disease. Each collaborating institution followed its own protocols to collect whole blood in K2EDTA tubes. For TCRbeta analysis, collaborators shipped samples as frozen whole blood, isolated PBMCs, or DNA extracted from either of those sample types. Results and caveats for the whole study, not just this receptor: Clinical and demographic metadata were provided uncurated, with the amount varying by source and participant.

The CDR3 spans 13 residues, from the cysteine through the phenylalanine. Only the CDR3 DNA stays, 39 bases, in frame from base 1. The germline ends are 9 bases apart after V is trimmed by 7 bases and J by 0 bases. The germline V gene (reference sequence) provides CDR1 MNHNY and CDR2 SVGAGI. The immunoSEQ Assay, a bias-controlled multiplex PCR, was used to amplify TCRbeta CDR3 regions from genomic DNA. On the authors' methods: Within the assay, amplification of reference gene primers was used to estimate how many nucleated cells each sample contained. To quantify the absolute abundance of each unique TCRbeta CDR3 rearrangement, sequence reads were collapsed and filtered. For each sample, productive Simpson clonality was calculated as the square root of Simpson's diversity index across productive rearrangements. TCRdb's version of the immuneACCESS table is confined to in-frame rearrangements and falls short of the full clone set. An unresolved V gene accounts for under half of the shortfall where checked; the remainder is of unknown origin. The D gene and trimming were derived from the DNA, and the V and J assignments and clone size from that table. Across this sample there are about 200,000 clones, with more than 75% seen only once. The ten top clones hold approximately 5.6% of the sample.

The sequence derives from a woman in her seventies with COVID-19, enrolled during active disease. The material sequenced was peripheral blood. The chain couples TRBV6-6 to TRBJ1-1; the D segment cannot be called with confidence. The CDR3 region: CASIEGMNTEAFF. The DNA sequence is TGTGCCAGCATAGAGGGAATGAACACTGAAGCTTTCTTT.